This T cell receptor beta chain was captured by sequencing in a study of CD8+ T cells in alopecia areata. Treatment indicated: oral pan-JAK inhibitor, 5-10 mg twice daily. This clone was found a few times. The antigen remains unidentified. Study results and caveats: Among the top 100, expanded CD8+ clones, as well as scalp clonality, were significantly decreased by tofacitinib.

Extraction and reverse transcription of RNA yielded cDNA as the sequencing template. The assay was immunoSEQ multiplex PCR, and TCRdb's table has in-frame clones only and misses some. The table includes around 100,000 clones, less than 70% detected once. The material was CD4+ T cells sorted from blood, obtained at week 24, from a patient treated with tofacitinib. This TCR came from a human donor with alopecia areata.

In DNA form, the CDR3 reads TGTGCCAGCTCACCCGATAATTCACCCCTCCACTTT. This gives the protein CASSPDNSPLHF. The chain couples TRBV18 to TRBJ1-6; D remains unclear. This CDR3 region has 12 residues. V lost 3 bases to trimming and J lost 5 bases, with 2 bases between them. The germline gives CDR1 KGHSH, CDR2 LQKENI.